Ten or more counts support the clone carrying this T cell receptor (beta chain). Its matching antigen is unknown. Source study methods: Researchers built a distant-metastasis classifier for papillary thyroid cancer that drew on CDR3 differences across clinicopathological groups. Via MiXCR, TCRdb re-called the PCR reads. These V and J calls originate from TCRdb's pipeline instead of the authors' own analysis. The sample has 20,000 to 25,000 clones, about a sixth seen once; the top ten hold about 9.4%. This sample stems from a study of metastatic and nonmetastatic thyroid tumors. At the level of the study: Repertoire comparison spanned blood and tumor or nodule tissue of malignant and benign thyroid patients.

No patient had received any treatment before thyroid surgery. V was trimmed by 4 bases and J by 1 base, leaving 12 bases between them. The CDR3 consists of 15 residues. Germline assignment: CDR1 SGDLS and CDR2 YYNGEE. Findings of the study overall: As reported, TCR beta diversity in blood and tumor was significantly higher in malignant thyroid tumors than in benign nodules.

The specimen was tumor tissue. J is TRBJ1-5 and V is TRBV9; D gene unclear. This receptor was taken from a female donor with papillary thyroid cancer or a benign thyroid nodule (not recorded which). Some clones in this sample may be carry-over from other donors' samples. CDR3 coding DNA: TGTGCCAGCAGCCCTTCCCCGGGGAGCAATCAGCCCCAGCATTTT. This sequence encodes CASSPSPGSNQPQHF.